The rows below give T cell receptor beta chains drawn from one sample of a study of metastatic and nonmetastatic thyroid tumors. Using MiXCR, TCRdb re-called clones from the PCR reads. The sample lists 35,000 to 50,000 clones, 20% to 25% occurring once. The sequenced sample consisted of tumor tissue. These receptors all stem from a female donor with papillary thyroid cancer or a benign thyroid nodule (not recorded which). Some clones in this sample may be carry-over from other donors' samples. Each CDR3 is given with its conserved first and last residue. Fields, in order: V gene, D gene, clone size, J gene, CDR3 DNA, CDR3 protein. The D gene is left open where the match is weak. Part of the rows lack a size; the others show once, few, many or a class for expanded clones.

TRBV5-4	TRBD1	many	TRBJ1-1	TGTGCCAGCAGCCTAGACAGGGTTGCCACTGAAGCTTTCTTT	CASSLDRVATEAFF
TRBV7-2	NA	NA	TRBJ2-7	TGTGCCAGCATCCACGGACCTGTGGGCTACGACCAGTACTTC	CASIHGPVGYDQYF
TRBV18	NA	NA	TRBJ1-2	TGTGCCAGCTCCCCCGGTCTCGGGGGAAGTTTCTATGGCTACACCTTC	CASSPGLGGSFYGYTF
TRBV15	NA	few	TRBJ1-5	TGTGCCACCAGCGGGAGGAACAGCAATCAGCCCCAGCATTTT	CATSGRNSNQPQHF
TRBV27	NA	NA	TRBJ2-5	TGTGCCAGCAGTTTACGTTGGCGGGGATCTGTCCAAGAGACCCAGTACTTC	CASSLRWRGSVQETQYF
TRBV11-2	TRBD2	once	TRBJ2-7	TGTACCAGCAGCCGAGATCCTTGGCGGGGGATCAACGAGCAGTACTTC	CTSSRDPWRGINEQYF
TRBV6-1	TRBD1	few	TRBJ2-5	TGTGCCAGCCCTGGGACAGGGGGGTTTCAAGAGACCCAGTACTTC	CASPGTGGFQETQYF
TRBV20-1	TRBD2	NA	TRBJ2-2	TGCAGTGCTAGTGGACTAGCGGGAGGGCCCGGCACCGGGGAGCTGTTTTTT	CSASGLAGGPGTGELFF
TRBV20-1	NA	many	TRBJ1-1	TGCAGTGCTCCCCGTGACGGAGAATTGAACACTGAAGCTTTCTTT	CSAPRDGELNTEAFF
TRBV6-1	NA	few	TRBJ2-7	TGTGCCAGCAGTGAAGGGGCGGGTCGTATCTACGAGCAGTACTTC	CASSEGAGRIYEQYF
TRBV28	TRBD2	NA	TRBJ2-3	TGTGCCAGCAGTATACTAGCGGGAGGAGGAGATACGCAGTATTTT	CASSILAGGGDTQYF
TRBV28	NA	NA	TRBJ2-7	TGTGCCAGTAGCACAACGAAACATACAAATTACGAGCAGTACTTC	CASSTTKHTNYEQYF
TRBV7-9	TRBD1	many	TRBJ2-1	TGTGCCAGCAGGTATACAGGGGATGAGCAGTTCTTC	CASRYTGDEQFF
TRBV5-6	TRBD2	NA	TRBJ2-2	TGTGCCAGCAGCGGGGCATCGGCGGGAGGCCACACCGGGGAGCTGTTTTTT	CASSGASAGGHTGELFF
TRBV27	NA	many	TRBJ2-7	TGTGCCAGCAGTTCAGGGGACGGTCTCTACGAGCAGTACTTC	CASSSGDGLYEQYF
TRBV7-3	TRBD1	NA	TRBJ1-2	TGTGCCAGCAGTTCAGACAGGGCACCTAACTATGGCTACACCTTC	CASSSDRAPNYGYTF
TRBV2	NA	few	TRBJ2-3	TGTTTCAGCAGTGCCCTGGGGGGAGGATATACGCAGTATTTT	CFSSALGGGYTQYF
TRBV2	NA	NA	TRBJ1-5	TGTGCCAGCAGTGAAGAGGAGGGCGGCAATCAGCCCCAGCATTTT	CASSEEEGGNQPQHF
TRBV7-3	TRBD2	NA	TRBJ2-3	TGTGCCAGCAGCTTAACGGGACTAGTCACCAGCACAGATACGCAGTATTTT	CASSLTGLVTSTDTQYF
TRBV19	TRBD1	many	TRBJ2-7	TGTGCCAGTAGTACGTCCGGGACAGGGGGCTGGGAGCAGTACTTC	CASSTSGTGGWEQYF
TRBV2	TRBD1	many	TRBJ2-7	TGTGCCAGAGCCCATCCGGGACAGTCCTACGAGCAGTACTTC	CARAHPGQSYEQYF
TRBV10-3	NA	NA	TRBJ1-1	TGTGCCATCAGTGAGCGGGGGCCCGAAGCTTTCTTT	CAISERGPEAFF
TRBV3-1	NA	many	TRBJ2-1	TGTGCCAGCAGCCAAGTGGAGGTAAATGAGCAGTTCTTC	CASSQVEVNEQFF
TRBV28	NA	few	TRBJ2-2	TGTGCCAGCAGTACAGCGAACACCGGGGAGCTGTTTTTT	CASSTANTGELFF
TRBV7-2	NA	NA	TRBJ2-7	TGTGCCAGCAGCTTGGCACAGGGAATCTCCTACGAGCAGTACTTC	CASSLAQGISYEQYF
TRBV18	NA	many	TRBJ2-1	TGTGCCAGCTCACCCCTTGACATAGACTACAATGAGCAGTTCTTC	CASSPLDIDYNEQFF
TRBV3-1	TRBD1	NA	TRBJ2-7	TGTGCCAGCAGCCAAGGGACAGGGATTCACGAGCAGTACTTC	CASSQGTGIHEQYF
TRBV6-1	NA	few	TRBJ2-5	TGTGCCAGCCCACGCCAGGGACACCAAGAGACCCAGTACTTC	CASPRQGHQETQYF
TRBV18	TRBD1	NA	TRBJ1-5	TGTGCCAGCTCAGAGCAGGGACAGTCACAACAGCCCCAGCATTTT	CASSEQGQSQQPQHF
TRBV4-1	NA	NA	TRBJ1-6	TGCGCCAGCAGCCAAGAGACCTCCTATAATTCACCCCTCCACTTT	CASSQETSYNSPLHF
TRBV5-1	TRBD1	large	TRBJ1-2	TGCGCCAGCAGCCCAGGGGGCGCGGCGGGCTACACCTTC	CASSPGGAAGYTF
TRBV20-1	NA	NA	TRBJ1-4	TGCAGTGCTAGAGTTCGAAGGACCGGGGATAATGAAAAACTGTTTTTT	CSARVRRTGDNEKLFF
TRBV28	NA	few	TRBJ1-2	TGTGCCAGCAGTTCTCGGAAAGTTCCTGAGCGGGCTGACTATGGCTACACCTTC	CASSSRKVPERADYGYTF
TRBV3-1	NA	NA	TRBJ2-5	TGTGCCAGCAGCCAAGAATGCGCGCGGACCCTCCAAGAGACCCAGTACTTC	CASSQECARTLQETQYF
TRBV12-3/TRBV12-4	NA	few	TRBJ2-5	TGTGCCAGCAGTTTACAGCCTACTCAAGAGACCCAGTACTTC	CASSLQPTQETQYF
TRBV6-2/TRBV6-3	NA	NA	TRBJ2-7	TGTGCCAGCAGTAAACAGGTCAACTCCTACGAGCAGTACTTC	CASSKQVNSYEQYF
TRBV2	TRBD2	many	TRBJ2-7	TGTGCCAGCAGGATTGGAAAGGGAGGGTCCTACGAGCAGTACTTC	CASRIGKGGSYEQYF
TRBV24-1	NA	NA	TRBJ2-1	TGTGCCACAACAGGGAACTACAATGAGCAGTTCTTC	CATTGNYNEQFF
TRBV11-1	TRBD1	many	TRBJ2-2	TGTGCCAGCAGGGCTGGACAGGGCAGGAGCACCGGGGAGCTGTTTTTT	CASRAGQGRSTGELFF
TRBV20-1	TRBD2	NA	TRBJ2-5	TGCAGCACGCGATCGTCAATGGGGGGGAAAGAGACCCAGTACTTC	CSTRSSMGGKETQYF
TRBV5-1	NA	many	TRBJ2-3	TGCGCCAGCAGCTTCCGGGAAGATACGCAGTATTTT	CASSFREDTQYF
TRBV11-2	NA	NA	TRBJ2-5	TGTGCCAGCAGCCATTCTTGGGTGACCACACAAGAGACCCAGTACTTC	CASSHSWVTTQETQYF